The 20 T cell receptor beta chains in this list originate from one sample, sequenced in a study of T cell clonality in common variable immunodeficiency. Assay used: immunoSEQ multiplex PCR; TCRdb lists only in-frame clones, some missing. Listed for the sample are more than 55,000 clones, none seen a single time. The sequenced sample was peripheral blood mononuclear cells. The receptors stem from a person between 18 and 75 years old in good health.

This clone was seen many times. The read halts 3 residues ahead of the CDR3 end, with the missing end drawn from the germline J gene. The chain combines TRBV5-6 with TRBJ1-2; 7 bases match TRBD1. Unmatched junction bases numbered 7, after V lost 4 bases and J lost 4 bases. Germline assignment: CDR1 SGHDT and CDR2 YYEEEE. The CDR3 contains 14 residues. The chain's CDR3 is CASSAFRDSYGYTF. Incomplete CDR3 DNA: TGTGCCAGCAGCGCGTTCCGGGACAGCTATGGC. The whole variable domain, filled in from reference TRBV5-6 and TRBJ1-2, reads DAGVTQSPTHLIKTRGQQVTLRCSPKSGHDTVSWYQQALGQGPQFIFQYYEEEERQRGNFPDRFSGHQFPNYSSELNVNALLLGDSALYLCASSAFRDSYGYTFGSGTRLTVV.

This clone was counted many times. The DNA ends 3 residues before the CDR3 does, and the rest of the CDR3 is filled in from the germline J gene. V gene TRBV14 combines with J gene TRBJ1-2; D gene uncertain. Trimming removed 4 bases from V and 3 bases from J, with 9 bases in between. The CDR3 runs to 13 residues. Germline V gene lookup returns CDR1 SGHDN and CDR2 FVKESK. CDR3 loop: CASSPHRDYGYTF. The DNA read from the CDR3 is TGTGCCAGCAGCCCGCACCGGGACTATGGC.

The table lists this clone with a few counts. With a far larger clone one base away, a read error is the likely cause. Coverage ceases 3 residues before the CDR3 finishes, and the germline J gene fills in the end. The rearrangement links TRBV7-2 to TRBJ1-2; TRBD1 is a possible D gene (5 bases). Germline V gene data show CDR1 as SGHTA and CDR2 as FQGNSA. The CDR3 is 14 residues long. The CDR3 is CASSLDDSPETYTF. CDR3 DNA, as far as it was read: TGTGCCAGCAGCTTAGACGACAGTCCAGAGACC.

The sample holds many counts of this clone. The CDR3 extends 3 residues past the end of the read, so its final part is completed from the germline J gene. This sequence joins TRBV23-1 and TRBJ2-3, with 10 bases identical to TRBD2. TRBV23-1 carries the ORF label, with uncertain function. The CDR3 consists of 18 residues. After removal of 0 bases from V and 3 bases from J, the junction contained 9 bases not matched to a gene. The part of the CDR3 DNA that was read is TGCGCCAGCAGTCAATCCCTCCTAGCGGGAGTGGGGACAGATACG. Its protein product is CASSQSLLAGVGTDT. The complete CDR3 sequence is CASSQSLLAGVGTDTQYF.

This clone was counted at least ten times. With the read ending 3 residues before the CDR3 end, the germline J gene is used to fill in that end. The V and J genes are TRBV5-4 and TRBJ1-1; D possibly corresponds to TRBD1 (5 bases). CDR3 length equals 14 residues. V shed 4 bases and J shed 1 base, with 11 bases lying between them. Germline CDR1 SGHNT, CDR2 YYREEE (reference sequence). The CDR3 bases that were read are TGTGCCAGCAGCATCACCCAGGGGAACACTGAA. Amino acid sequence: CASSITQGNTE. The full CDR3 protein reads CASSITQGNTEAFF.

The sample holds many counts of this clone. The read halts 3 residues ahead of the CDR3 end, with the missing end drawn from the germline J gene. This rearrangement joins TRBV10-2 to TRBJ2-1, with TRBD1 as a possible D gene (5 bases). The V and J ends lost 8 bases and 4 bases respectively, with 12 bases between them. The V gene's germline CDR1 is WSHSY and CDR2 SAAADI. CDR3 length equals 13 residues. CDR3: CASGATRYNEQFF. The CDR3 bases that were read are TGCGCCAGCGGGGCTACACGATACAATGAG.

Ten or more counts support this clone. The read finishes 3 residues shy of the CDR3 end, and the germline J gene is used to complete it. The chain couples TRBV20-1 to TRBJ2-2; no reliable D call. The CDR3 has 12 residues. Looked up from germline, CDR1 is DFQATT and CDR2 is SNEGSKA (reference sequence). The chain's CDR3 is CSARAQNEKLFF. The sequenced CDR3 bases are TGCAGTGCTAGAGCACAGAATGAAAAG.

This clone was counted at least ten times. CDR3 DNA (partial): TGTGCCATTAGCGCCAGGGGCACAGATACG. It encodes CAISARGTDT. The complete CDR3 protein is CAISARGTDTQYF. The gene calls are TRBV19 and TRBJ2-3; possibly TRBD1 or TRBD2 for D (5 bases each). Read sequence stops 3 residues before the CDR3 end, and the germline J gene provides the missing end. V was clipped by 10 bases and J by 1 base, with 12 bases between them. From germline, CDR1 is LNHDA and CDR2 SQIVND (reference sequence). The CDR3 is made up of 13 amino acids.

This clone was seen a handful of times. A much larger clone differs by one base, so this may be a read error. CDR3 DNA, as far as it was read: TGCGCCAGCAGCCCGGGGCGTAGCGGCAACCGAGATACC. Residues: CASSPGRSGNRDT. The entire CDR3 sequence reads CASSPGRSGNRDTQYF. V and J are TRBV5-1 and TRBJ2-5; TRBD2 might be the D (6 bases). The read comes to an end 3 residues before the CDR3 does, leaving the germline J gene to fill in the end. This CDR3 region has 16 residues. The V gene's germline CDR1 is SGHRS and CDR2 YFSETQ.

This clone has at least ten counts. The read stops 3 residues short of the end of the CDR3; the missing end is completed from the germline J gene. The chain recombines TRBV19 with TRBJ1-2, with 10 bases lining up with TRBD1. The J segment lost 4 bases and the V segment lost 3 bases, leaving 11 bases of the junction unmatched. CDR1 and CDR2 (germline): LNHDA, SQIVND (reference sequence). CDR3 length: 17 amino acids. The CDR3 sequence: CASSIPGTGASFYGYTF. The DNA read from the CDR3 is TGTGCCAGTAGTATCCCCGGGACAGGGGCTTCTTTCTATGGC.

The sample holds many counts of this clone. The sequenced fragment ends 3 residues before the CDR3 boundary, so the rest is inferred from the germline J gene. This chain connects TRBV6-2 or TRBV6-3 to TRBJ1-2; TRBD1 is a possible D gene (5 bases). Germline V gene sequence: CDR1 MNHEY, CDR2 SVGEGT. The CDR3 contains 14 residues. The sequenced CDR3 bases are TGTGCCAGCAGTTACTCGAAGGGGTCCCGGGGC. Translation: CASSYSKGSRG. The complete CDR3 reads CASSYSKGSRGYTF.

This clone has ten or more counts. The read finishes 3 residues shy of the CDR3 end, and the germline J gene is used to complete it. J is TRBJ2-1 and V is TRBV10-3; 10 bases line up with TRBD2. The CDR3 loop spans 15 amino acids. V shed 6 bases, J shed 4 bases, and the junction held 6 bases outside the gene matches. Per the germline V gene, CDR1 is ENHRY and CDR2 is SYGVKD. The covered CDR3 bases are TGTGCCATCAGGTCCAGGACTAGCGGTTACAATGAG. Translating it yields CAIRSRTSGYNE. The full CDR3 protein reads CAIRSRTSGYNEQFF.

This clone was observed at least ten times. The read terminates 3 residues before the CDR3 end, so the remaining end is supplied by the germline J gene. The chain joins TRBV30 to TRBJ1-2, with a possible D match to TRBD1 (5 bases). The CDR3 is 12 amino acids. Deletions cut 0 bases from V and 6 bases from J, with 8 bases between. Germline values: CDR1 GTSNPN, CDR2 SVGIG (reference sequence). The CDR3 bases that were read are TGTGCCTGGAGTGTTAGGGGCGATGGC. Translating it yields CAWSVRGDG. The CDR3 in its entirety is CAWSVRGDGYTF.

This clone was counted at least ten times. The read gets to within 3 residues of the CDR3 end, and the germline J gene fills in the rest. The chain carries TRBV19 and TRBJ1-2; 10 bases are a match to TRBD1. CDR1 and CDR2 (germline): LNHDA, SQIVND (reference sequence). CDR3 length equals 17 residues. The J segment lost 4 bases and the V segment lost 5 bases, leaving 13 bases of the junction unmatched. The CDR3 DNA, read in part, is TGTGCCAGTAGTGTCCAAAGACAGGGGGCGACGGGCTATGGC. Amino acids: CASSVQRQGATGYG. The whole CDR3 protein reads CASSVQRQGATGYGYTF.

This clone has a count of ten or more. The read terminates 3 residues before the CDR3 end, so the remaining end is supplied by the germline J gene. The same CDR3 is also encoded by other DNA sequences in this sample. The chain links TRBV29-1 to TRBJ2-7; 8 bases match TRBD1. Germline assignment: CDR1 SQVTM and CDR2 ANQGSEA. V trimming: 3 bases; J trimming: 5 bases; junction bases outside the gene matches: 9. CDR3 length: 14 amino acids. This CDR3 is CSVDPGTGGNEQYF. The CDR3 DNA, read in part, is TGCAGCGTTGACCCTGGGACAGGTGGTAACGAG.

This clone was seen ten or more times. The CDR3 end falls 3 residues outside the read, so it is completed with the germline J gene. This sequence joins TRBV7-2 and TRBJ2-5; D ambiguous. Germline assignment: CDR1 SGHTA and CDR2 FQGNSA. V was trimmed by 4 bases and J by 5 bases, leaving 11 bases between them. The CDR3 has 13 residues. The CDR3 sequence is CASSSAAEETQYF. The CDR3 DNA, read in part, is TGTGCCAGCAGCTCCGCGGCGGAGGAGACC.

At least ten counts were recorded for this clone. With the read ending 3 residues before the CDR3 end, the germline J gene is used to fill in that end. The rearrangement links TRBV30 to TRBJ2-7; no firm D call. This CDR3 region has 16 residues. The germline V gene encodes CDR1 GTSNPN and CDR2 SVGIG (reference sequence). V was trimmed by 1 base and J by 6 bases, leaving 22 bases between them. The sequenced part of the CDR3 DNA is TGTGCCTGGAGTGGAAGAGAACTCCTCTTACGAAGCGAG. It translates to CAWSGRELLLRSE. The full CDR3 is CAWSGRELLLRSEQYF.

This clone was recorded at least ten times. The read ends 3 residues shy of where the CDR3 ends; the end is completed using the germline J gene. The chain recombines TRBV9 with TRBJ2-1; perhaps TRBD2 as D (5 bases). The CDR3 spans 14 residues. V was clipped by 4 bases and J by 8 bases, with 16 bases between them. Germline values: CDR1 SGDLS, CDR2 YYNGEE. The chain's CDR3 is CASSPAAEVHEQFF. The part of the CDR3 DNA that was read is TGTGCCAGCAGCCCGGCGGCGGAGGTCCATGAG.

By frequency in the sample, this clone is medium-sized. The CDR3 region is CSATDNVQGALTLGYTF. CDR3 DNA, as far as it was read: TGCAGTGCTACAGACAACGTACAGGGGGCGCTTACACTTGGC. The rearrangement joins TRBV20-1 to TRBJ1-2, with 9 bases that match TRBD1. Read coverage stops 3 residues before the CDR3 terminus; the germline J gene supplies the remainder. The V and J ends lost 4 bases and 7 bases, in that order; junction bases with no gene match: 19. The CDR3 totals 17 residues. CDR1 and CDR2 from the germline V gene are DFQATT and SNEGSKA (reference sequence).

The table lists this clone with many counts. The sequenced fragment ends 3 residues before the CDR3 boundary, so the rest is inferred from the germline J gene. The rearrangement uses TRBV19 and TRBJ2-2; 10 positions match TRBD1. The V gene end was trimmed by 5 bases and the J gene end by 7 bases; junction bases not matched to a gene: 13. The CDR3 runs to 17 residues. Germline lookup yields CDR1 LNHDA and CDR2 SQIVND (reference sequence). CDR3 bases read: TGTGCCAGTAGTCCCCACCTCCGGGACAGGGGCGGCGGGGAG. Translated, it gives CASSPHLRDRGGGE. The CDR3 reads in full as CASSPHLRDRGGGELFF.